This T cell receptor (beta chain) was profiled in a study of blood T cell repertoires in COVID-19. Study summary: Sample material is recorded as cDNA or gDNA derived from T cells, B-cell-depleted T cells, or PBMCs.

Methods used by the authors: Researchers report that nucleated cell counts were estimated from reference gene primer amplification. Clones were sequenced by immunoSEQ multiplex PCR, and TCRdb holds only the in-frame ones, with some missing. V, J and clone size were drawn from that table, and D and trimming were deduced from the DNA. The sample records about 290,000 clones, about 89% being singletons. The specimen was peripheral blood. The sequence came from a woman aged 40 to 50 who had recovered from COVID-19.

CDR3 protein: CASSEVGSGYGYTF. The CDR3 DNA follows: TGTGCCAGCAGTGAAGTCGGATCGGGGTATGGCTACACCTTC. The chain links TRBV6-1 to TRBJ1-2; D remains ambiguous. CDR1 is MNHNS, CDR2 SASEGT, per germline. The CDR3 loop spans 14 amino acids. The ends were cut back, 1 base at V and 5 bases at J, with 11 bases in the middle.